This T cell receptor beta chain appears in the sequencing data of a study of blood T cell repertoires in COVID-19. Study as a whole: The United States, Italy and Spain provided the acute and convalescent COVID-19 samples. T cells, B-cell-depleted T cells, or PBMCs supplied cDNA or gDNA.

The length of the CDR3 is 13 residues. V shed 3 bases and J shed 0 bases, with 5 bases lying between them. Looked up from germline, CDR1 is SGHNT and CDR2 is YENEEA. Across fewer than 25 US areas, participants ranged in age from about 18 to 89 years. TCRdb's table, derived via immunoSEQ multiplex PCR, lists solely in-frame clones and lacks some. The repertoire holds 150,000 or so clones, over 75% seen once, with more than 1% in the top ten. The sample was PBMCs or T cells enriched from blood (not recorded which). The gene calls are TRBV11-3 and TRBJ1-1; D is ambiguous. This sequence originates from a young woman with acute COVID-19. CDR3 in amino acids: CASSLGVNTEAFF. The CDR3 DNA reads as TGTGCCAGCAGCTTGGGAGTGAACACTGAAGCTTTCTTT.